The 21 T cell receptor beta chains below were found in one sample sequenced in a study of T cell repertoires in cytomegalovirus infection. TCRdb recomputed calls from the reads with MiXCR, one row per CDR3 protein. This table has about 530,000 distinct CDR3 sequences, more than 25% appearing once. Sequencing was carried out using PBMCs. These receptors all come from a human donor in good health (CMV status not recorded). Some clones in this sample may be carry-over from other donors' samples.

The table lists this clonotype with many counts. The rearrangement links TRBV12-3 or TRBV12-4 to TRBJ1-2; 9 bases fit TRBD1. This CDR3 has 13 amino acids. V gave up 6 bases and J gave up 4 bases; unmatched junction bases: 3. CDR3 sequence reads: CASSQGQGYGYTF. The CDR3 DNA reads as TGTGCCAGCAGCCAGGGACAGGGCTATGGCTACACCTTC.

This clonotype has a single count. V is TRBV29-1 and J is TRBJ2-7; tentatively, D is TRBD1 or TRBD2 (5 bases each). V lost 5 bases and J 0 bases, leaving 14 bases between the germline ends. The CDR3 runs 14 residues. Germline values: CDR1 SQVTM, CDR2 ANQGSEA. The CDR3 here is CSVLPLRGSYEQYF. CDR3 nucleotide sequence: TGCAGCGTTCTGCCTCTGAGGGGCTCCTACGAGCAGTACTTC.

In its sample, this clonotype was seen a few times. The CDR3 DNA is TGTGCCAGCAGTTTATCCCAGGGTTCACCCCTCCACTTT. Encoded protein: CASSLSQGSPLHF. V usage is TRBV12-3 or TRBV12-4 and J usage is TRBJ1-6; D is perhaps TRBD1 (5 bases). V was cut by 2 bases and J by 9 bases, with 8 bases left in between. The CDR3 length is 13 residues.

This clonotype was found a few times. The genes are TRBV4-2 and TRBJ1-6; no definite D call. CDR3 length: 15 residues. From germline, CDR1 is LGHNA and CDR2 YNFKEQ. V was clipped by 4 bases and J by 10 bases, with 17 bases between them. For the CDR3, the DNA is TGTGCCAGCAGCCCACCGGGCAGGCCGGACTCACCCCTCCACTTT. This gives the protein CASSPPGRPDSPLHF.

In its sample, this clonotype was seen a few times. The J gene is TRBJ2-3, the V gene TRBV6-2 or TRBV6-3, with D maybe TRBD2 (6 bases). CDR3 size: 15 residues. Germline V CDR1 and CDR2: MNHEY, SVGEGT. V lost 2 bases, J lost 4 bases, and 13 bases lay in between. CDR3 DNA sequence: TGTGCCAGCAGTTACCTTCGGGAGAACGCAGATACGCAGTATTTT. Its protein product is CASSYLRENADTQYF.

This clonotype has a handful of counts. V usage is TRBV7-9 and J usage is TRBJ1-4; TRBD1 agrees at 7 bases. V shed 2 bases, J shed 5 bases, and the junction held 5 bases outside the gene matches. The germline gives CDR1 SEHNR, CDR2 FQNEAQ (reference sequence). There are 15 residues in the CDR3. CDR3 sequence (DNA): TGTGCCAGCAGCTTATTTGGGACAGCAAATGAAAAACTGTTTTTT. This translates into CASSLFGTANEKLFF.

This clonotype was found a few times. The J gene is TRBJ2-5, the V gene TRBV7-8; tentatively, D is TRBD2 (5 bases). CDR1 and CDR2 from the germline V gene are SGHVS and FQNEAQ. The CDR3 is 15 amino acids. Trimming stripped 3 bases from V and 5 bases from J, with 16 bases between. The CDR3 here is CASSFVLRARETQYF. CDR3 DNA: TGTGCCAGCAGCTTTGTTCTGAGGGCCAGGGAGACCCAGTACTTC. The full variable domain, in which reference TRBV7-8 and TRBJ2-5 provide the parts outside the CDR3, is GAGVSQSPRYKVAKRGQDVALRCDPISGHVSLFWYQQALGQGPEFLTYFQNEAQLDKSGLPSDRFFAERPEGSVSTLKIQRTQQEDSAVYLCASSFVLRARETQYFGPGTRLLVL.

The chain uses TRBV6-2 or TRBV6-3 and TRBJ2-5; D is perhaps TRBD1 (6 bases). The CDR3 is 13 residues long. Germline CDR1 MNHEY, CDR2 SVGEGT. V shed 6 bases and J shed 5 bases, with 13 bases lying between them. CDR3 protein: CASRTGGPETQYF. CDR3 nucleotide sequence: TGTGCCAGCAGGACTGGGGGCCCGGAGACCCAGTACTTC.

This clonotype was seen more than once but under ten times. This sequence joins TRBV20-1 and TRBJ2-4; 7 nucleotides align to TRBD2. This CDR3 is 15 amino acids long. Germline lookup yields CDR1 DFQATT and CDR2 SNEGSKA (reference sequence). J gave up 3 bases and V 6 bases, and 11 bases lay outside the gene matches. CDR3: CSARRSGGGKNIQYF. The CDR3 DNA reads TGCAGTGCCCGACGATCGGGCGGGGGCAAAAACATTCAGTACTTC.

The chain links TRBV6-2 or TRBV6-3 to TRBJ2-2, with 8 positions matching TRBD1. CDR1 and CDR2 from the germline V gene are MNHEY and SVGEGT. The CDR3 covers 14 residues. CDR3 sequence reads: CASGQAPTTGELFF. The CDR3 DNA sequence: TGTGCGTCGGGACAGGCACCTACCACCGGGGAGCTGTTTTTT.

The V gene is TRBV10-3, the J gene TRBJ1-5, with a weak D call TRBD1 (5 bases). Trimming took off 0 bases at V and 6 bases at J, with 9 bases between the two ends. The germline CDR1 and CDR2 sequences are ENHRY and SYGVKD. This CDR3 has 14 amino acids. CDR3 coding DNA: TGTGCCATCAGTGAGTCGGAAGGGGCTCAGCCCCAGCATTTT. Encoded protein: CAISESEGAQPQHF.

This chain connects TRBV2 to TRBJ2-7, with TRBD2 matching over 12 bases. CDR1 is SNHLY and CDR2 is FYNNEI in the germline V gene. The V and J ends lost 0 bases and 5 bases, in that order; junction bases with no gene match: 2. CDR3 length: 15 residues. The chain's CDR3 is CASSEARLAGDEQYV. The CDR3 DNA is TGTGCCAGCAGTGAAGCTCGACTAGCGGGAGACGAGCAGTACGTC.

This clonotype has more than one count but fewer than ten. The rearrangement uses TRBV7-9 and TRBJ1-1; 7 bases agree with TRBD1. This CDR3 is 14 amino acids long. Germline CDR1 reads SEHNR; CDR2 reads FQNEAQ (reference sequence). Trimming removed 5 bases from V and 7 bases from J; junction bases left unmatched: 10. As DNA, the CDR3 is TGTGCCAGCAGCAAAGGGACAGCAACCAATGAAGCTTTCTTT. Protein: CASSKGTATNEAFF.

This clonotype appeared many times. The chain recombines TRBV7-2 with TRBJ2-7; D is tentatively TRBD1 or TRBD2 (6 bases each). The CDR3 is 14 residues long. V lost 5 bases and J lost 2, with 13 bases in between. Per germline, CDR1 SGHTA and CDR2 FQGNSA. CDR3 loop: CASSHEGGTYEQYF. The CDR3 DNA reads as TGTGCCAGCAGCCATGAGGGGGGAACCTACGAGCAGTACTTC.

The chain employs TRBV18 and TRBJ2-3; D gene unclear. The CDR3 is made up of 15 amino acids. The V end was cut by 2 bases, the J end by 2 bases, with 11 bases between. The germline V gene has CDR1 KGHSH and CDR2 LQKENI. CDR3 residues: CASSPSGLSTDTQYF. In DNA, the CDR3 is TGTGCCAGCTCACCATCCGGCCTTTCCACAGATACGCAGTATTTT. The whole variable domain, filled in from reference TRBV18 and TRBJ2-3, reads NAGVMQNPRHLVRRRGQEARLRCSPMKGHSHVYWYRQLPEEGLKFMVYLQKENIIDESGMPKERFSAEFPKEGPSILRIQQVVRGDSAAYFCASSPSGLSTDTQYFGPGTRLTVL.

CDR3: CASGTRGLAKNIQYF. The CDR3 DNA sequence: TGTGCCAGCGGAACCAGGGGGCTAGCCAAAAACATTCAGTACTTC. V and J are TRBV12-3 or TRBV12-4 and TRBJ2-4; 8 nucleotides align to TRBD1. Trimming removed 8 bases from V and 0 bases from J; junction bases left unmatched: 6. The CDR3 is 15 residues long.

The chain uses TRBV7-6 and TRBJ2-1; D gene uncertain. Trimming removed 5 bases at V and 5 bases at J, with 13 bases between. Germline lookup yields CDR1 SGHVS and CDR2 FNYEAQ. The CDR3 extends over 14 amino acids. The CDR3 sequence: CASSQAYENNEQFF. CDR3 bases: TGTGCCAGCAGCCAAGCCTACGAAAACAATGAGCAGTTCTTC.

This clonotype was found a few times. The genes are TRBV6-2 or TRBV6-3 and TRBJ1-3; D is ambiguous. This CDR3 contains 14 residues. The germline V gene encodes CDR1 MNHEY and CDR2 SVGEGT. The V end lost 2 bases, the J end lost 1 base, and 6 bases lay between the germline ends. The CDR3 is CASSYGDSGNTIYF. The CDR3 DNA sequence: TGTGCCAGCAGTTACGGGGATTCTGGAAACACCATATATTTT.

The CDR3 sequence: CSARDFRADTYNEQFF. CDR3 sequence (DNA): TGCAGTGCTAGAGATTTCAGGGCCGACACCTACAATGAGCAGTTCTTC. The rearrangement joins TRBV20-1 to TRBJ2-1; TRBD1 might be the D (5 bases). V was clipped by 0 bases and J by 2 bases, with 14 bases between them. CDR3 length: 16 residues. The germline gives CDR1 DFQATT, CDR2 SNEGSKA (reference sequence).

This clonotype was found many times. The gene calls are TRBV7-9 and TRBJ2-4; 7 bases line up with TRBD1. CDR1 SEHNR and CDR2 FQNEAQ come from the germline V gene (reference sequence). The CDR3 extends over 15 amino acids. The junction had 13 bases not matched to a gene; V was cut back by 8 bases and J by 6 bases. The CDR3 region is CASSGRGGPGNIQYF. CDR3 DNA: TGTGCCAGCTCGGGAAGAGGGGGCCCCGGAAACATTCAGTACTTC.

This clonotype came up a few times. The CDR3 coding sequence is TGTGCCAGCAGCCAATCGGTTGGGGCGAGTGAGCAGTTCTTC. Encoded protein: CASSQSVGASEQFF. The chain employs TRBV3-1 and TRBJ2-1, with D maybe TRBD1 (5 bases). The CDR3 consists of 14 residues. Between the trimmed V and J ends, which lost 2 bases and 9 bases, there was a span of 14 bases. Germline CDR1 and CDR2: LGHDT and YNNKEL (reference sequence).